Presented here are 20 T cell receptor beta chains from one specimen sequenced in a study of beta chain features in type 1 diabetes. Study-level results: Moderately but significantly shorter TCRB CDR3s were found in Type 1 diabetes patients in all four CD4+ subsets.

Since all of the isolated RNA was reverse transcribed, expressed TCRB transcripts were what got sequenced. TCRdb's copy holds only in-frame clones and misses some; the assay was immunoSEQ multiplex PCR. The sample yields about 150,000 clones, 7.8% seen once. These TCRs' antigens remain unknown. Sequencing was performed on central memory CD4+ T cells from blood. The origin of the receptors is a woman in her forties with type 1 diabetes.

V gene TRBV2 combines with J gene TRBJ1-4; 7 nucleotides agree with TRBD1. Per germline, CDR1 SNHLY and CDR2 FYNNEI. The V and J ends lost 7 bases and 2 bases, in that order; junction bases with no gene match: 1. The CDR3 contains 13 residues. As DNA, the CDR3 is TGTGCCAGCAAGGGACAGACTAATGAAAAACTGTTTTTT. The encoded protein is CASKGQTNEKLFF.

This clone has a handful of counts. This chain uses TRBV9 with TRBJ2-3; D remains ambiguous. The CDR3 extends over 15 amino acids. V lost 1 base, J lost 0 bases, and 9 bases lay in between. The germline CDR1 and CDR2 sequences are SGDLS and YYNGEE. CDR3 in DNA: TGTGCCAGCAGCGTAAGCTTCACTAGCACAGATACGCAGTATTTT. Amino acids: CASSVSFTSTDTQYF.

The V call is TRBV5-5, the J call TRBJ2-3; the D gene is possibly TRBD2 (5 bases). Trimming removed 3 bases from V and 1 base from J, with 12 bases in between. Looked up from germline, CDR1 is SGHKS and CDR2 is YYEKEE (reference sequence). The CDR3 is 15 residues long. Here the CDR3 reads CASSSLGEGTDTQYF. Here the CDR3 DNA reads TGTGCCAGCAGCTCCCTCGGGGAAGGCACAGATACGCAGTATTTT.

This clone was seen repeatedly, ten times or more. The sample holds other DNA sequences that translate to the same CDR3. CDR3 sequence: CASRGQGLNTGELFF. CDR3 DNA: TGTGCCAGCCGCGGACAGGGGCTGAACACCGGGGAGCTGTTTTTT. The chain recombines TRBV19 with TRBJ2-2, with 9 bases matching TRBD1. Trimming cost V 9 bases and J 1 base; bases outside gene matches: 6. The CDR3 spans 15 residues. CDR1 LNHDA and CDR2 SQIVND come from the germline V gene (reference sequence).

This clone was seen more than once but under ten times. The chain uses TRBV13 and TRBJ2-4, with 8 bases aligning to TRBD1. Germline V lookup: CDR1 PRHDT, CDR2 FYEKMQ (reference sequence). The CDR3 is 14 residues long. V dropped 5 bases and J dropped 9; count of bases not matched to a gene: 9. The CDR3 here is CASSTMTGDGIQYF. Written as DNA, the CDR3 is TGTGCCAGCAGCACGATGACAGGGGATGGCATTCAGTACTTC.

The chain employs TRBV29-1 and TRBJ2-1; D perhaps matches TRBD2 (6 bases). With 7 bases removed from V and 7 bases from J, the gap between germline ends came to 17 bases. The CDR3 has 13 residues. The V gene's germline CDR1 is SQVTM and CDR2 ANQGSEA. The CDR3 here is CSAGGRERNEQFF. CDR3 DNA: TGCAGCGCTGGAGGGCGGGAACGAAATGAGCAGTTCTTC.

The chain has TRBV30 and TRBJ1-5; D unclear. Trimming removed 3 bases at V and 0 bases at J, with 9 bases between. Germline V gives CDR1 GTSNPN, CDR2 SVGIG (reference sequence). The CDR3 loop spans 14 amino acids. The CDR3 DNA sequence: TGTGCCTGGAGATCTGCGTTTAGCAATCAGCCCCAGCATTTT. Protein sequence: CAWRSAFSNQPQHF.

This clone was seen only a few times. CDR3 DNA sequence: TGTGCCAGCAGGACGCGTGAGGGCACAGATACGCAGTATTTT. Translating gives CASRTREGTDTQYF. The rearrangement links TRBV4-2 to TRBJ2-3, with D unresolved. This CDR3 region has 14 residues. The germline CDR1 and CDR2 sequences are LGHNA and YNFKEQ. V lost 6 bases and J 1 base, leaving 11 bases between the germline ends.

The table lists this clone with a few counts. The chain links TRBV4-3 to TRBJ1-5; D not certain. Germline V gene sequence: CDR1 LGHNA, CDR2 YSLEER. This CDR3 comprises 17 residues. Trimming left V 0 bases short and J 2 bases short, with 14 bases between. CDR3 DNA: TGCGCCAGCAGCCAAGAACGGGCGGGCCTGGGCAATCAGCCCCAGCATTTT. Its translation is CASSQERAGLGNQPQHF.

Ten or more counts support this clone. The chain combines TRBV27 with TRBJ1-5; weak D call: TRBD1 (5 bases). Trimming left V 4 bases short and J 6 bases short, with 13 bases between. Per the germline V gene, CDR1 is MNHEY and CDR2 is SMNVEV (reference sequence). CDR3 size: 14 residues. CDR3 DNA: TGTGCCAGCAGTTCTAAGGGGCTGGGTCAGCCCCAGCATTTT. Translating gives CASSSKGLGQPQHF.

This chain uses TRBV25-1 with TRBJ2-1, with D maybe TRBD2 (6 bases). Germline V gene data show CDR1 as MGHDK and CDR2 as SYGVNS. CDR3 length: 14 residues. The ends were cut back, 5 bases at V and 0 bases at J, with 8 bases in the middle. The CDR3 DNA follows: TGTGCCAGCAGTCGGGGGAGCTCCTACAATGAGCAGTTCTTC. Translating gives CASSRGSSYNEQFF.

The rearrangement links TRBV11-2 to TRBJ1-6; 7 positions agree with TRBD1. The V gene's germline CDR1 is SGHAT and CDR2 FQNNGV. The CDR3 has 15 residues. Trimming cost V 0 bases and J 5 bases; bases outside gene matches: 1. This chain's CDR3 is CASSLDGTDNSPLHF. DNA of the CDR3: TGTGCCAGCAGCTTAGATGGGACAGATAATTCACCCCTCCACTTT.

This clone was observed a handful of times. V and J are TRBV2 and TRBJ1-5; 9 bases line up with TRBD1. V lost 6 bases, J lost 1 base, and 7 bases stayed unmatched. CDR1 SNHLY and CDR2 FYNNEI come from the germline V gene. CDR3 length: 16 amino acids. CDR3 in amino acids: CASSGDRVGSNQPQHF. The CDR3 DNA reads TGTGCCAGCAGCGGGGACAGGGTAGGAAGCAATCAGCCCCAGCATTTT.

The J gene is TRBJ1-5, the V gene TRBV6-1; unclear D gene. V shed 5 bases and J shed 1 base, with 6 bases lying between them. The germline CDR1 and CDR2 sequences are MNHNS and SASEGT. This CDR3 comprises 13 residues. The CDR3 is CASSLQSNQPQHF. CDR3 DNA sequence: TGTGCCAGCAGTCTCCAGAGCAATCAGCCCCAGCATTTT.

The J gene is TRBJ2-2, the V gene TRBV11-2; 9 bases agree with TRBD2. The germline V gene encodes CDR1 SGHAT and CDR2 FQNNGV. The V segment lost 5 bases and the J segment 5 bases; nucleotides outside the gene matches: 9. The CDR3 runs 16 residues. The DNA for the CDR3 is TGTGCCAGCAGCCGTCCAGCGGGAGGTGGGACCGGGGAGCTGTTTTTT. It yields the protein CASSRPAGGGTGELFF.

This clone was counted only a few times. This chain joins TRBV29-1 and TRBJ2-7, with a weak D call TRBD1 (5 bases). CDR3 size: 15 residues. Germline CDR1 reads SQVTM; CDR2 reads ANQGSEA. With 3 bases removed from V and 7 bases from J, the gap between germline ends came to 22 bases. The CDR3 is CSVEKGNSPYLEQYF. CDR3 DNA: TGCAGCGTTGAGAAGGGGAACTCTCCCTACTTGGAGCAGTACTTC.

A few counts support this clone. The genes are TRBV4-1 and TRBJ2-3; a weak D match, TRBD1 (5 bases). The V and J ends lost 1 base and 0 bases respectively, with 14 bases between them. CDR1 and CDR2 (germline): MGHRA, YSYEKL. This CDR3 is built from 17 residues. CDR3 DNA sequence: TGCGCCAGCAGCCAAGCTTGGACAAGGGGAAGCACAGATACGCAGTATTTT. It specifies CASSQAWTRGSTDTQYF.

This clone was picked up many times. The chain carries TRBV9 and TRBJ2-3; 10 bases are shared with TRBD2. There are 16 residues in the CDR3. V was pared by 2 bases and J by 1 base, with 4 bases of the junction left unmatched. Germline V gene data show CDR1 as SGDLS and CDR2 as YYNGEE. CDR3 in amino acids: CASSVGTSAGTDTQYF. The DNA of the CDR3 is TGTGCCAGCAGCGTCGGGACTAGCGCCGGCACAGATACGCAGTATTTT.

This clone was observed at least ten times. This chain connects TRBV30 to TRBJ2-1; tentative D call: TRBD2 (6 bases). The CDR3 extends over 13 amino acids. Trimming stripped 8 bases from V and 1 base from J, with 12 bases between. From germline, CDR1 is GTSNPN and CDR2 SVGIG (reference sequence). CDR3 DNA: TGTGCCCTCTCCGGGACTTCCTACAATGAGCAGTTCTTC. Its translation is CALSGTSYNEQFF.

This clone was counted a few times. The chain carries TRBV5-1 and TRBJ2-5, with 8 nucleotides matching TRBD2. The CDR3 runs 13 residues. Germline V gene sequence: CDR1 SGHRS, CDR2 YFSETQ. The J segment lost 11 bases and the V segment lost 7 bases, leaving 13 bases of the junction unmatched. In DNA form, the CDR3 reads TGCGCCAGCCAGCCGGGGGGGCCGGGAGAGCAGTACTTC. Translating it yields CASQPGGPGEQYF.